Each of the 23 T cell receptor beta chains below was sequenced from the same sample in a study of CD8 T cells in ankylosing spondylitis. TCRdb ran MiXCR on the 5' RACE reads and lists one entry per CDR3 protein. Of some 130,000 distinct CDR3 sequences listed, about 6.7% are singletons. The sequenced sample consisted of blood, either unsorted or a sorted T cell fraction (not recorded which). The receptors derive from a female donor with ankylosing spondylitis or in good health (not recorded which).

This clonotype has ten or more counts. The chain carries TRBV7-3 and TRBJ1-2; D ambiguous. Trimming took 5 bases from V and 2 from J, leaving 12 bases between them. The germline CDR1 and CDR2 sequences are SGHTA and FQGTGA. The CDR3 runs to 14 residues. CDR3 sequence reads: CASSAGRMNYGYTF. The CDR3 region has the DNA TGTGCCAGCAGCGCTGGCAGGATGAACTATGGCTACACCTTC. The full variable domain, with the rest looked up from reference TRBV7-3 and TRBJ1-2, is GAGVSQTPSNKVTEKGKYVELRCDPISGHTALYWYRQSLGQGPEFLIYFQGTGAADDSGLPNDRFFAVRPEGSVSTLKIQRTERGDSAVYLCASSAGRMNYGYTFGSGTRLTVV.

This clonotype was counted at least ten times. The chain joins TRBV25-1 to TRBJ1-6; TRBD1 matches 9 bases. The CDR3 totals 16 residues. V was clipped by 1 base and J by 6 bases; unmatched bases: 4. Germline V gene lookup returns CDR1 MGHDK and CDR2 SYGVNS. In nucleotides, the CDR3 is TGTGCCAGCAGTGAATTGGGACAGGGAAGTAATTCACCCCTCCACTTT. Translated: CASSELGQGSNSPLHF.

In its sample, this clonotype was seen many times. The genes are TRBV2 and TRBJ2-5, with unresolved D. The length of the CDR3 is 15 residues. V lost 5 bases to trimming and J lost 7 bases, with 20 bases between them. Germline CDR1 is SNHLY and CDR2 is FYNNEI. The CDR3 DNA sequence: TGTGCCAGCAGTATTAGCAATGACGCCAAGAGGACCCAGTACTTC. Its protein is CASSISNDAKRTQYF.

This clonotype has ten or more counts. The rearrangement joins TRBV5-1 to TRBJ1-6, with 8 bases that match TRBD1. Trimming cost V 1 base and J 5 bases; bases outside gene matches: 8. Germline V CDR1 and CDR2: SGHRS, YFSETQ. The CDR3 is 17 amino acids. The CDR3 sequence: CASSLMVQGANNSPLHF. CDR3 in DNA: TGCGCCAGCAGCTTGATGGTGCAGGGGGCCAATAATTCACCCCTCCACTTT.

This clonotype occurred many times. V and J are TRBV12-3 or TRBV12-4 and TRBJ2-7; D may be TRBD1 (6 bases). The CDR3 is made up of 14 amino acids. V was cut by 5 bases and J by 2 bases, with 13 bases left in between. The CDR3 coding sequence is TGTGCCAGCAGTACCGGGACACTAACCTACGAGCAGTACTTC. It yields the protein CASSTGTLTYEQYF.

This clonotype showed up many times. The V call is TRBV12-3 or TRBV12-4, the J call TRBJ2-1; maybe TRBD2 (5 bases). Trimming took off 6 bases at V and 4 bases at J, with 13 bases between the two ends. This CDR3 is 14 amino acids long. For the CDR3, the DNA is TGTGCCAGCAGCATACAAGGACTGTACAATGAGCAGTTCTTC. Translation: CASSIQGLYNEQFF.

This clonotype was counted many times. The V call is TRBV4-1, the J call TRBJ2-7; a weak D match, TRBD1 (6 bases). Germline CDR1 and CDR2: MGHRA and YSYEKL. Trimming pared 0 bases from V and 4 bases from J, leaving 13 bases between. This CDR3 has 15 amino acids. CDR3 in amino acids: CASSQERQAIYEQYF. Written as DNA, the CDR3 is TGCGCCAGCAGCCAAGAAAGACAGGCCATATACGAGCAGTACTTC.

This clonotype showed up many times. The CDR3 DNA reads TGTGCCAGCAGCCGGTCGAGCCTTAGTGGGGCAAAAGAGCAGTACTTC. This translates into CASSRSSLSGAKEQYF. The rearrangement links TRBV4-2 to TRBJ2-7; D perhaps matches TRBD1 (5 bases). CDR3 length equals 16 residues. The germline CDR1 and CDR2 sequences are LGHNA and YNFKEQ. The V end was cut by 4 bases, the J end by 7 bases, with 23 bases between.

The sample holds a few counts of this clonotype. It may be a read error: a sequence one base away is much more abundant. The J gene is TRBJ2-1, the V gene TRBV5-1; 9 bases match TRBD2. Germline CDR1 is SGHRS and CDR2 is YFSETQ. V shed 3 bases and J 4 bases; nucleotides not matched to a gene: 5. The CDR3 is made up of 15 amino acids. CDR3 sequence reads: CASSSLAGTYNEQFF. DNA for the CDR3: TGCGCCAGCAGCTCGCTAGCGGGGACTTACAATGAGCAGTTCTTC.

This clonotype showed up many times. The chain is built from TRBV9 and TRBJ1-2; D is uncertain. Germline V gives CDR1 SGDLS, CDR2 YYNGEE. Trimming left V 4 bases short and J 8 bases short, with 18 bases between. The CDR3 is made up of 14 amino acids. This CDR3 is CASSPRTPEGGYTF. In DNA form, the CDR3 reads TGTGCCAGCAGCCCCCGGACCCCGGAGGGCGGCTACACCTTC.

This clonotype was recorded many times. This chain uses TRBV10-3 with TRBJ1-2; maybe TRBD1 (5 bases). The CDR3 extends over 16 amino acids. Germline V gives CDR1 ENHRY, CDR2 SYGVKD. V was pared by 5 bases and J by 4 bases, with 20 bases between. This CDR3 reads CAISISGTPRLYGYTF. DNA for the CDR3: TGTGCCATCAGTATATCAGGGACTCCCCGACTCTATGGCTACACCTTC.

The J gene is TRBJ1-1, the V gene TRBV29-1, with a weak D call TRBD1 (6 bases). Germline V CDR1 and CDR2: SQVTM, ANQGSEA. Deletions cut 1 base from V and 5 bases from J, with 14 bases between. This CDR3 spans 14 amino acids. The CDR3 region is CSVEGEDSWTEAFF. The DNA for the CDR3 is TGCAGCGTTGAAGGTGAGGACAGTTGGACTGAAGCTTTCTTT.

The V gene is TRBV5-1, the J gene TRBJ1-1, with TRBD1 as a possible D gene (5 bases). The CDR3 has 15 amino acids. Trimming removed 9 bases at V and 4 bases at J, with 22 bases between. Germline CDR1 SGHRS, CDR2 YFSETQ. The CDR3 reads CATSRAPGRITEAFF. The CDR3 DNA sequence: TGCGCCACCTCCCGGGCCCCGGGACGAATCACTGAAGCTTTCTTT.

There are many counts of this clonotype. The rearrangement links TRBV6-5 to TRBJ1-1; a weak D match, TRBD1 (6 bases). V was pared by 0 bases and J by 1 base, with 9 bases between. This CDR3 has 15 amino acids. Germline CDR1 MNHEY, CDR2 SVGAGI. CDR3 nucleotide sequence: TGTGCCAGCAGTTACTCTAGGACAGCGAACACTGAAGCTTTCTTT. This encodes CASSYSRTANTEAFF.

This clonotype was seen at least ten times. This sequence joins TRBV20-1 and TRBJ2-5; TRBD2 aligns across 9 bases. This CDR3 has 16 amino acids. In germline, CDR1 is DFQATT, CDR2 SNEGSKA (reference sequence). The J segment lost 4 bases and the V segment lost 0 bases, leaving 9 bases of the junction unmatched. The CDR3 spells CSARDQWLAGRETQYF. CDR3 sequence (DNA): TGCAGTGCTAGAGATCAGTGGCTAGCGGGAAGAGAGACCCAGTACTTC.

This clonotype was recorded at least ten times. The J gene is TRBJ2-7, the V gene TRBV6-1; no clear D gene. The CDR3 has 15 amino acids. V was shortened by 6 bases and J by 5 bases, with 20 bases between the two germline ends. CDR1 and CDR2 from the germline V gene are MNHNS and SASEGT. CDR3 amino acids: CASSDPGEGWDEQYF. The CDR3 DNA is TGTGCCAGCAGCGACCCCGGAGAAGGATGGGACGAGCAGTACTTC.

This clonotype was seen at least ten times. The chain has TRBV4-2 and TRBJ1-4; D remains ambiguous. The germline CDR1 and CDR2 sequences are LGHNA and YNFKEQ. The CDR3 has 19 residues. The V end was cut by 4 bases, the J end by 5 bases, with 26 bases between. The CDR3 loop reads CASSPNPGPTPSLNEKLFF. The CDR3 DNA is TGTGCCAGCAGCCCAAACCCCGGACCTACCCCCTCATTAAATGAAAAACTGTTTTTT.

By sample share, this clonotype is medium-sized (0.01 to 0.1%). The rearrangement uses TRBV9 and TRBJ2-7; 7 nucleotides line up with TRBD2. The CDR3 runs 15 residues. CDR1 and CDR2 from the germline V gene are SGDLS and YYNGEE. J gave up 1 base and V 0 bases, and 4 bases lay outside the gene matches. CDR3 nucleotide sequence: TGTGCCAGCAGCGTAGATGGGGGGGGATCCTACGAGCAGTACTTC. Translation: CASSVDGGGSYEQYF.

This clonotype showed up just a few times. For the CDR3, the DNA is TGTGCCAGCATCCCCGAGGTTTACTATGGCTACACCTTC. Translating gives CASIPEVYYGYTF. The chain uses TRBV6-6 and TRBJ1-2; no definite D call. With 7 bases removed from V and 3 bases from J, the gap between germline ends came to 12 bases. The germline V gene has CDR1 MNHNY and CDR2 SVGAGI (reference sequence). The CDR3 is 13 residues long.

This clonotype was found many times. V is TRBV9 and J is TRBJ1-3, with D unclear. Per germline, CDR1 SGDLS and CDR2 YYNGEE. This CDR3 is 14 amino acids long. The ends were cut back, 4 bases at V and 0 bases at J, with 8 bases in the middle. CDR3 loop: CASSLTSSGNTIYF. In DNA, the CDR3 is TGTGCCAGCAGCTTAACGAGCTCTGGAAACACCATATATTTT.

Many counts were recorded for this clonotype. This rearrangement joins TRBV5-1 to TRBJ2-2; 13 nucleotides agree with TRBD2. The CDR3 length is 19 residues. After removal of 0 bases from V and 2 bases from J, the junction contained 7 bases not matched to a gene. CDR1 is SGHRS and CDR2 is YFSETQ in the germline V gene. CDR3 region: CASSLVPLAGGINTGELFF. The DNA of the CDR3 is TGCGCCAGCAGCTTGGTTCCACTAGCGGGGGGGATCAACACCGGGGAGCTGTTTTTT.

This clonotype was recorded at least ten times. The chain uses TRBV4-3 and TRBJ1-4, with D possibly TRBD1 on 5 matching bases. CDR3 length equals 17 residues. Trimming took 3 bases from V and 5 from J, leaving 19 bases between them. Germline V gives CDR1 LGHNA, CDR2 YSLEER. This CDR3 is CASSHWTLDKGNEKLFF. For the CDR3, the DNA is TGCGCCAGCAGCCACTGGACCTTGGACAAGGGGAATGAAAAACTGTTTTTT.

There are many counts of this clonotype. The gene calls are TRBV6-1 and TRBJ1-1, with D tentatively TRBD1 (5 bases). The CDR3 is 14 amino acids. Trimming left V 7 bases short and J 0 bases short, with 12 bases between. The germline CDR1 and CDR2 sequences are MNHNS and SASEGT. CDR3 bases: TGTGCCAGCACGCGCAGGGTGATGAACACTGAAGCTTTCTTT. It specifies CASTRRVMNTEAFF.